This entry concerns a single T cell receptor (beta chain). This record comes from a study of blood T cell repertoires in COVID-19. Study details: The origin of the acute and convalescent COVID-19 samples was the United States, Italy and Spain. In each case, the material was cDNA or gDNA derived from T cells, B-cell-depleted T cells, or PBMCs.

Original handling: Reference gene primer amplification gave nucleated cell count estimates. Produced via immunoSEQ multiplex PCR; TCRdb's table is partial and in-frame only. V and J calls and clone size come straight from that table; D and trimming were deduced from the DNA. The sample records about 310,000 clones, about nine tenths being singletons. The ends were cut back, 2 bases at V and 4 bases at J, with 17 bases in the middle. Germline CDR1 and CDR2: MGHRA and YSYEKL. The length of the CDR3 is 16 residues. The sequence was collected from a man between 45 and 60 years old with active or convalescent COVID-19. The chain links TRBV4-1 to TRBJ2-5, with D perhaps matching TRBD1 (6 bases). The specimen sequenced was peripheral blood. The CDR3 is CASSQSPGEPRETQYF. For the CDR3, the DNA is TGCGCCAGCAGCCAATCTCCAGGGGAACCAAGAGAGACCCAGTACTTC.